A single sample gave rise to the 28 T cell receptor beta chains below, sequenced in a study of cytomegalovirus exposure and HLA in healthy donors (TCRdb year 2017). The library was built by means of the immunoSEQ multiplex PCR assay. For the multiplex PCR, a mixture combining 60 forward primers for TCR Vbeta segments and 13 reverse primers for TCR Jbeta segments was used. The table was pulled from immuneACCESS by TCRdb, which kept in-frame rearrangements only. Such tables lose some clones; where checked, under half of the loss comes from unresolved V genes, and the rest has no known cause. The sample table shows tens of thousands of clones, and 35% to 50% are seen once. The ten top clones hold roughly 1.9% of the sample. Sequences were obtained from PBMCs. These receptors were collected from a woman in her 50s in good health and CMV-seronegative.

This clone was detected only once. This rearrangement joins TRBV19 to TRBJ2-1; TRBD2 agrees at 7 bases. Trimming cost V 3 bases and J 4 bases; bases outside gene matches: 9. The germline CDR1 and CDR2 sequences are LNHDA and SQIVND (reference sequence). The CDR3 has 16 amino acids. The CDR3: CASSMGRASGYNEQFF. For the CDR3, the DNA is TGTGCCAGTAGTATGGGGAGGGCTAGCGGATACAATGAGCAGTTCTTC.

The V call is TRBV18, the J call TRBJ1-1, with a tentative D call TRBD1 (5 bases). Trimming took 6 bases from V and 2 from J, leaving 16 bases between them. Germline V gives CDR1 KGHSH, CDR2 LQKENI. There are 15 residues in the CDR3. The CDR3 sequence is CASSAGRQRNTEAFF. DNA for the CDR3: TGTGCCAGCTCCGCAGGCCGACAGCGAAACACTGAAGCTTTCTTT.

This sequence joins TRBV5-4 and TRBJ1-2; 10 nucleotides line up with TRBD1. The germline V gene has CDR1 SGHNT and CDR2 YYREEE (reference sequence). This CDR3 comprises 17 residues. The J segment lost 0 bases and the V segment lost 1 base, leaving 6 bases of the junction unmatched. The CDR3 spells CASSLYGTGATNYGYTF. DNA for the CDR3: TGTGCCAGCAGCTTGTACGGGACAGGGGCGACTAACTATGGCTACACCTTC.

The chain recombines TRBV10-3 with TRBJ2-7; D gene unclear. V was pared by 4 bases and J by 1 base, with 11 bases between. The CDR3 totals 14 residues. Per the germline V gene, CDR1 is ENHRY and CDR2 is SYGVKD. For the CDR3, the DNA is TGTGCCATCAGTGCTACCACCTCGTCCTACGAGCAGTACTTC. Residues: CAISATTSSYEQYF.

This clone came up a few times. The chain couples TRBV5-1 to TRBJ2-1, with TRBD2 identical over 11 bases. The V gene end was trimmed by 0 bases and the J gene end by 8 bases; junction bases not matched to a gene: 1. This CDR3 has 14 residues. Germline assignment: CDR1 SGHRS and CDR2 YFSETQ. The CDR3: CASSLGTSGHEQFF. CDR3 DNA sequence: TGCGCCAGCAGCTTGGGGACTAGCGGGCATGAGCAGTTCTTC.

J is TRBJ2-2 and V is TRBV7-3; TRBD2 aligns across 12 bases. CDR1 SGHTA and CDR2 FQGTGA come from the germline V gene. With 5 bases clipped from V and 6 bases from J, the junction kept 10 bases outside the gene matches. The CDR3 totals 17 residues. The CDR3 DNA is TGTGCCAGCAGCCCATGGGCGACTAGCGGGAGACCCGGGGAGCTGTTTTTT. It is translated as CASSPWATSGRPGELFF.

This clone was counted between two and nine times. The rearrangement joins TRBV7-9 to TRBJ1-4, with 8 bases aligning to TRBD1. CDR1 and CDR2 from the germline V gene are SEHNR and FQNEAQ (reference sequence). This CDR3 region has 16 residues. V lost 2 bases and J lost 9; bases outside the gene matches: 11. CDR3 sequence reads: CASSLTGGVGLKKLFF. The CDR3 nucleotides read TGTGCCAGCAGCTTAACAGGGGGGGTCGGCTTGAAAAAACTGTTTTTT.

The chain employs TRBV2 and TRBJ2-3, with D maybe TRBD2 (5 bases). CDR3 size: 13 residues. The V end lost 4 bases, the J end lost 6 bases, and 11 bases lay between the germline ends. CDR1 is SNHLY, CDR2 FYNNEI, per germline. CDR3: CASSVRAADTQYF. CDR3 DNA sequence: TGTGCCAGCAGTGTGCGGGCGGCGGATACGCAGTATTTT.

In this sample, this clone turned up a few times. The chain combines TRBV11-1 with TRBJ1-1; D uncertain. The CDR3 extends over 13 amino acids. Looked up from germline, CDR1 is SGHAT and CDR2 is FQDESV (reference sequence). The germline V and J ends were trimmed by 1 base and 7 bases, with 10 bases remaining between them. This CDR3 reads CASSLGESGEAFF. DNA for the CDR3: TGTGCCAGCAGCTTAGGGGAGAGCGGTGAAGCTTTCTTT.

This chain joins TRBV10-3 and TRBJ2-1; 8 bases map to TRBD1. Germline V gives CDR1 ENHRY, CDR2 SYGVKD. Trimming removed 3 bases from V and 6 bases from J; junction bases left unmatched: 7. The CDR3 covers 15 residues. CDR3 sequence: CAISDDRGLGNEQFF. The CDR3 bases are TGTGCCATCAGTGACGACAGGGGTCTAGGCAATGAGCAGTTCTTC.

A few counts support this clone. The chain couples TRBV19 to TRBJ2-2; 11 bases match TRBD2. The CDR3 length is 16 residues. CDR1 is LNHDA, CDR2 SQIVND, per germline (reference sequence). Trimming cost V 3 bases and J 4 bases; bases outside gene matches: 4. As DNA, the CDR3 is TGTGCCAGTAGTATCCTAGCGGGAGGTTCCACCGGGGAGCTGTTTTTT. It specifies CASSILAGGSTGELFF.

The rearrangement uses TRBV6-5 and TRBJ2-7, with 7 bases matching TRBD2. V shed 4 bases, J shed 9 bases, and the junction held 6 bases outside the gene matches. The germline CDR1 and CDR2 sequences are MNHEY and SVGAGI. The CDR3 length is 12 residues. The CDR3 here is CASSSRAGRQYF. CDR3 bases: TGTGCCAGCAGTTCGCGAGCGGGACGGCAGTACTTC.

This chain uses TRBV6-5 with TRBJ2-3; 11 bases are shared with TRBD2. CDR3 length: 13 residues. Trimming at V came to 3 bases and at J to 12 bases, leaving 5 bases not matched to a gene. CDR1 is MNHEY, CDR2 SVGAGI, per germline. CDR3 residues: CASSYLGTSGQYF. The CDR3 DNA reads TGTGCCAGCAGTTATCTCGGGACTAGCGGCCAGTATTTT.

The V and J genes are TRBV2 and TRBJ2-1; 8 bases are shared with TRBD2. CDR1 and CDR2 (germline): SNHLY, FYNNEI. The CDR3 is made up of 14 amino acids. V was pared by 8 bases and J by 9 bases, with 12 bases of the junction left unmatched. In DNA form, the CDR3 reads TGTGCCAGCGGGACTAGTATAGTGATCGGTGAGCAGTTCTTC. Translating gives CASGTSIVIGEQFF.

J is TRBJ2-5 and V is TRBV6-1, with 11 bases identical to TRBD2. The germline gives CDR1 MNHNS, CDR2 SASEGT. The CDR3 sequence is 15 residues long. The trim removed 5 bases at V and 4 bases at J, leaving 6 bases unmatched. DNA of the CDR3: TGTGCCAGCAGTACTAGCGGGGGCAGGGGAGAGACCCAGTACTTC. This sequence encodes CASSTSGGRGETQYF.

This chain connects TRBV5-4 to TRBJ2-1; D perhaps matches TRBD1 (5 bases). CDR1 and CDR2 (germline): SGHNT, YYREEE (reference sequence). The length of the CDR3 is 16 residues. The V gene lost 3 bases and the J gene lost 0 bases, with 13 bases spanning the gap. The CDR3 protein is CASSSPGQGSYNEQFF. For the CDR3, the DNA is TGTGCCAGCAGCTCCCCGGGTCAGGGCTCCTACAATGAGCAGTTCTTC.

This clone was seen a few times. The chain links TRBV4-1 to TRBJ2-7, with 8 bases identical to TRBD1. The germline gives CDR1 MGHRA, CDR2 YSYEKL. Unmatched junction bases numbered 14, after V lost 1 base and J lost 3 bases. The CDR3 has 18 residues. The CDR3 nucleotides are TGCGCCAGCAGCCAAGGGACAGGGCCCTGGTCTAGCGACTACGAGCAGTACTTC. Amino acids: CASSQGTGPWSSDYEQYF.

This sequence joins TRBV29-1 and TRBJ1-1; 10 nucleotides agree with TRBD1. The CDR3 spans 11 residues. The ends lost 2 bases at V and 11 bases at J; junction bases unmatched: 2. Germline assignment: CDR1 SQVTM and CDR2 ANQGSEA. The CDR3 nucleotides read TGCAGCGTTGAACGGGGACAGGGGGCTTTCTTT. The encoded protein is CSVERGQGAFF. Full variable domain (remainder filled in from reference TRBV29-1 and TRBJ1-1): SAVISQKPSRDICQRGTSLTIQCQVDSQVTMMFWYRQQPGQSLTLIATANQGSEATYESGFVIDKFPISRPNLTFSTLTVSNMSPEDSSIYLCSVERGQGAFFGQGTRLTVV.

V gene TRBV27 combines with J gene TRBJ2-1, with D perhaps TRBD2 (6 bases). The CDR3 contains 18 residues. Germline CDR1 MNHEY, CDR2 SMNVEV (reference sequence). The V end was cut by 4 bases, the J end by 2 bases, with 21 bases between. CDR3 residues: CASSSRYLTGAPYNEQFF. DNA of the CDR3: TGTGCCAGCAGTTCGCGCTATCTCACGGGAGCCCCCTACAATGAGCAGTTCTTC.

The chain joins TRBV30 to TRBJ1-1; 7 positions agree with TRBD1. Losses at the gene ends were 2 bases for V and 0 bases for J; bases not matched to a gene: 0. The CDR3 extends over 13 amino acids. Germline assignment: CDR1 GTSNPN and CDR2 SVGIG (reference sequence). The CDR3 DNA follows: TGTGCCTGGAGTACAGGGGTGAACACTGAAGCTTTCTTT. Protein sequence: CAWSTGVNTEAFF.

The chain combines TRBV14 with TRBJ2-5; 7 bases map to TRBD2. The CDR3 has 14 amino acids. Germline V gene sequence: CDR1 SGHDN, CDR2 FVKESK. J gave up 2 bases and V 4 bases, and 4 bases lay outside the gene matches. DNA of the CDR3: TGTGCCAGCAGCCGACTAGCCGCTCAAGAGACCCAGTACTTC. It codes for CASSRLAAQETQYF.

The CDR3 region has the DNA TGTGCCAGCAGCCAAGACTGGGCAGGGGTATACGAGCAGTACTTC. This translates into CASSQDWAGVYEQYF. The J gene is TRBJ2-7, the V gene TRBV4-2, with D perhaps TRBD1 (6 bases). The CDR3 length is 15 residues. The V end lost 0 bases, the J end lost 4 bases, and 13 bases lay between the germline ends. Germline lookup yields CDR1 LGHNA and CDR2 YNFKEQ.

The rearrangement uses TRBV6-5 and TRBJ2-7, with 7 nucleotides matching TRBD1. The CDR3 has 15 amino acids. With V trimmed by 6 bases and J by 9 bases, 17 bases remained unmatched. Germline V gene data show CDR1 as MNHEY and CDR2 as SVGAGI. This CDR3 is CASRGVTGFIVRQYF. The CDR3, as DNA: TGTGCCAGCAGGGGCGTGACAGGGTTCATCGTCAGGCAGTACTTC.

V is TRBV5-1 and J is TRBJ2-7; 7 bases are shared with TRBD1. V shed 3 bases and J 5 bases; nucleotides not matched to a gene: 11. CDR1 and CDR2 from the germline V gene are SGHRS and YFSETQ. CDR3 length: 15 amino acids. CDR3 sequence reads: CASSYTGVIGDEQYF. DNA for the CDR3: TGCGCCAGCAGCTACACAGGGGTTATTGGCGACGAGCAGTACTTC.

V and J are TRBV10-3 and TRBJ2-7, with a possible D match to TRBD2 (5 bases). This CDR3 is built from 13 residues. Trimming pared 2 bases from V and 7 bases from J, leaving 12 bases between. The germline CDR1 and CDR2 sequences are ENHRY and SYGVKD. DNA of the CDR3: TGTGCCATCAGTGAGGGACGGGAAGGAGAGCAGTACTTC. It translates to CAISEGREGEQYF.

Written as DNA, the CDR3 is TGTGCCAGCAGCGCGGGACCGGCACTGGGGTCTGAAGCTTTCTTT. Protein product: CASSAGPALGSEAFF. The V gene is TRBV11-2, the J gene TRBJ1-1; D perhaps matches TRBD1 (5 bases). The CDR3 has 15 residues. Trimming took off 5 bases at V and 6 bases at J, with 19 bases between the two ends. Looked up from germline, CDR1 is SGHAT and CDR2 is FQNNGV.

This chain links TRBV2 with TRBJ2-1; 9 bases align to TRBD2. Germline CDR1 is SNHLY and CDR2 is FYNNEI. Trimming at V came to 0 bases and at J to 9 bases, leaving 15 bases not matched to a gene. CDR3 length: 18 residues. The CDR3 spells CASSEAMRGAGGLGEQFF. In nucleotides, the CDR3 is TGTGCCAGCAGTGAAGCGATGCGGGGAGCGGGAGGTCTCGGTGAGCAGTTCTTC.

The chain joins TRBV5-4 to TRBJ2-1; 7 bases line up with TRBD2. The length of the CDR3 is 15 residues. Per the germline V gene, CDR1 is SGHNT and CDR2 is YYREEE (reference sequence). V was clipped by 3 bases and J by 0 bases; unmatched bases: 3. The CDR3 nucleotides are TGTGCCAGCAGCTGGGGGGGAACCTCCTACAATGAGCAGTTCTTC. It yields the protein CASSWGGTSYNEQFF.